This paragraph reports one TCR beta chain. TCR beta chains were sequenced at survey level with immunoSEQ. Profiling relied on immunoSEQ multiplex PCR, and the TCRdb table lists in-frame clones only, not all of them. The sample shows around 54,000 clones, about 92% of them seen only once. In germline, CDR1 is SGHRS, CDR2 YFSETQ. The V end was cut by 0 bases, the J end by 5 bases, with 6 bases between. This CDR3 comprises 13 residues. The sequencing sample was made of PBMCs. The TCR originated in a man aged 35-49 years with rheumatoid arthritis. The chain carries TRBV5-1 and TRBJ1-5; D remains unclear. This CDR3 reads CASSLDRYQPQHF. CDR3 nucleotides: TGCGCCAGCAGCTTGGACAGATATCAGCCCCAGCATTTT.